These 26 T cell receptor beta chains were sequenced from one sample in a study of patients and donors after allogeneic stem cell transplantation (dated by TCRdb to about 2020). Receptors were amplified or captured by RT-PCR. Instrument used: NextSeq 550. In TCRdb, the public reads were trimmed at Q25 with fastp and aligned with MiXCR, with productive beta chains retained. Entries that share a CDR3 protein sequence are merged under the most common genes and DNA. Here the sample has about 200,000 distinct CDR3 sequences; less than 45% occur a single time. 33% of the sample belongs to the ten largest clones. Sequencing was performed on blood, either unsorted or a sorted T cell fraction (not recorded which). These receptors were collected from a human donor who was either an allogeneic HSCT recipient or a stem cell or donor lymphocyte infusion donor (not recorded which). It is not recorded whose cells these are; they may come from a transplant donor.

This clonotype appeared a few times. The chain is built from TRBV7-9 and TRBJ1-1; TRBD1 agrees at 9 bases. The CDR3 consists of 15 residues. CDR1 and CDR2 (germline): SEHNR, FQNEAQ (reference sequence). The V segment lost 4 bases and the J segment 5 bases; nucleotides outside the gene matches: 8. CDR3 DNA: TGTGCCAGCAGCTCCCCGGGACAGGGCAGAACTGAAGCTTTCTTT. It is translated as CASSSPGQGRTEAFF.

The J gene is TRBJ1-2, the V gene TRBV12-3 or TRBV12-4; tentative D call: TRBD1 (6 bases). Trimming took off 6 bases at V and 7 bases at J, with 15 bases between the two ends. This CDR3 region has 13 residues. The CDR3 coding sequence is TGTGCCAGCAGCCCTAGGGGGGTTCTTGGCTACACCTTC. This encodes CASSPRGVLGYTF.

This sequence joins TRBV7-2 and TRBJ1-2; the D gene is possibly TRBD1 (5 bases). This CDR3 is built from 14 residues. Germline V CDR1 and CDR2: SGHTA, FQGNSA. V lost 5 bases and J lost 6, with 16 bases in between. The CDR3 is CASSRPPGMDGYTF. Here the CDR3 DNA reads TGTGCCAGCAGCCGCCCCCCAGGGATGGATGGCTACACCTTC.

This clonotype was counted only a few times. The CDR3 is CSVEKDGYTF. CDR3 bases: TGCAGCGTTGAAAAAGATGGCTACACCTTC. The chain combines TRBV29-1 with TRBJ1-2; D gene ambiguous. V lost 2 bases and J 6 bases, leaving 4 bases between the germline ends. This CDR3 is built from 10 residues. Germline V gene lookup returns CDR1 SQVTM and CDR2 ANQGSEA.

CDR3 protein: CASSLESGYSYEQYF. The CDR3 coding sequence is TGCGCCAGCAGCTTGGAAAGCGGGTACTCCTACGAGCAGTACTTC. The V gene is TRBV5-1, the J gene TRBJ2-7; possibly TRBD2 for D (6 bases). Between the trimmed V and J ends, which lost 0 bases and 0 bases, there was a span of 10 bases. This CDR3 spans 15 amino acids. Germline assignment: CDR1 SGHRS and CDR2 YFSETQ.

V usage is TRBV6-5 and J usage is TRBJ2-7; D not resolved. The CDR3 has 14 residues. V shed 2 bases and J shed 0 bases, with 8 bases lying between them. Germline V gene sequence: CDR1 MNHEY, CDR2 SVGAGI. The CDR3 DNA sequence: TGTGCCAGCAGTTACGGTGAGAGCTCCTACGAGCAGTACTTC. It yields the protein CASSYGESSYEQYF.

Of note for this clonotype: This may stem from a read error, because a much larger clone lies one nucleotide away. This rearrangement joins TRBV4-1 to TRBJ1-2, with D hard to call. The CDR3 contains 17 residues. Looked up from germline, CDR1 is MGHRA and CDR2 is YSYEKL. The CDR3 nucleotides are TGCGCCAGCAGCCAAGGGGAGGAGTCCGCCCAATTCTATAGCTACACCTTC. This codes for CASSQGEESAQFYSYTF.

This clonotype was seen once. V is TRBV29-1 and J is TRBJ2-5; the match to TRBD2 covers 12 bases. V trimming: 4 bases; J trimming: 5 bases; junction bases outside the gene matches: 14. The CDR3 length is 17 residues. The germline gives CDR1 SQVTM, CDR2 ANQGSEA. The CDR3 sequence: CSVGSSGRGLSGETQYF. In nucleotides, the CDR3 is TGCAGCGTTGGATCTAGCGGGAGGGGACTTAGCGGTGAGACCCAGTACTTC. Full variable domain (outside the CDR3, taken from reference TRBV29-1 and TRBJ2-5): SAVISQKPSRDICQRGTSLTIQCQVDSQVTMMFWYRQQPGQSLTLIATANQGSEATYESGFVIDKFPISRPNLTFSTLTVSNMSPEDSSIYLCSVGSSGRGLSGETQYFGPGTRLLVL.

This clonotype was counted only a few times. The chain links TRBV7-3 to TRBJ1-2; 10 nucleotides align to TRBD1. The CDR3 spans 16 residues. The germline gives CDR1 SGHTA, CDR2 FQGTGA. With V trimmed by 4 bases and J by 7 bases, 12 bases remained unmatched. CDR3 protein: CASSYQRDRGLSGYTF. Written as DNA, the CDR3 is TGTGCCAGCAGCTACCAGAGGGACAGGGGTTTAAGTGGCTACACCTTC.

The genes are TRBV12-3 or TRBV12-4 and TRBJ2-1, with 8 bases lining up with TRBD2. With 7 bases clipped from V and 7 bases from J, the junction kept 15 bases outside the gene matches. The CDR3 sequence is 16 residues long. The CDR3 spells CASTPTNPGGRNEQFF. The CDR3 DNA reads TGTGCCAGCACCCCCACCAATCCGGGAGGGCGGAATGAGCAGTTCTTC.

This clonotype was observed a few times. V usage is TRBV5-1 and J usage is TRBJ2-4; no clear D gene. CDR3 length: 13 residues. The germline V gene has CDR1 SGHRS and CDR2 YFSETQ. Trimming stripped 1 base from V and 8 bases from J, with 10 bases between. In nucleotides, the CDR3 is TGCGCCAGCAGCTTGCGGCTAGAGGACATTCAGTACTTC. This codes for CASSLRLEDIQYF.

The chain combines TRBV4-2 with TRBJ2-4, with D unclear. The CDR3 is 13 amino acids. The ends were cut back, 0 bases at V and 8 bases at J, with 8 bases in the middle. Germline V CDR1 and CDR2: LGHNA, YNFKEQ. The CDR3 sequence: CASSQDLLDIQYF. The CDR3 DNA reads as TGTGCCAGCAGCCAAGACCTGTTGGACATTCAGTACTTC.

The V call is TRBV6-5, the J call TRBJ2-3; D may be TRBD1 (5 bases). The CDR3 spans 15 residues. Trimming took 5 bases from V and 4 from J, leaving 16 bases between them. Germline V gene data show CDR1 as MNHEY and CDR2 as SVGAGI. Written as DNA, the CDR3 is TGTGCCAGCAGTCGAGCTTCGACAGCCGCAGATACGCAGTATTTT. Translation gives CASSRASTAADTQYF.

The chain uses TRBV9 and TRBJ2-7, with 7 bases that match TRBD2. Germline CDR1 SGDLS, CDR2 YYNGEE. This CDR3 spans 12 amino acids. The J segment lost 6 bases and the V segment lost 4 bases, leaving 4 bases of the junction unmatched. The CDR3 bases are TGTGCCAGCAGCCTACTAGCGACCGAGCAGTACTTC. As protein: CASSLLATEQYF.

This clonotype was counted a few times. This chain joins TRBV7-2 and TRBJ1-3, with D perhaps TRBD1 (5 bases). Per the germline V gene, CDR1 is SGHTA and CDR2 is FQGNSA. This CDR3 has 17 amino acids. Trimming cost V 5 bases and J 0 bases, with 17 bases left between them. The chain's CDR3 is CASSQRGASSSGNTIYF. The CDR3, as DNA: TGTGCCAGCAGCCAACGAGGGGCCAGTAGCTCTGGAAACACCATATATTTT.

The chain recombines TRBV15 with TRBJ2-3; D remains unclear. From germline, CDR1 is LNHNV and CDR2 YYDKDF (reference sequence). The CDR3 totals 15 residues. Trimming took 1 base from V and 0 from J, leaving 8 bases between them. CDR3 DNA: TGTGCCACCAGCAGAGGAAGGCAAAGCACAGATACGCAGTATTTT. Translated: CATSRGRQSTDTQYF.

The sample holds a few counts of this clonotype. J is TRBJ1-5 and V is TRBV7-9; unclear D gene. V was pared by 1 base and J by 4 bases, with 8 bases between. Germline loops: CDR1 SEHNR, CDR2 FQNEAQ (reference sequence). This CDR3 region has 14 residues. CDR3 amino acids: CASSLVEGNQPQHF. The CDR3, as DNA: TGTGCCAGCAGCTTAGTTGAAGGGAATCAGCCCCAGCATTTT.

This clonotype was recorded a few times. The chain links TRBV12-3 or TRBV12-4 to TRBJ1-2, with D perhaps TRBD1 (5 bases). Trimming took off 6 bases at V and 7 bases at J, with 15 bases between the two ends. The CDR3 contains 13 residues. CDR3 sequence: CASSLAGYGGYTF. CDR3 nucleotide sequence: TGTGCCAGCAGCCTGGCAGGGTATGGTGGCTACACCTTC.

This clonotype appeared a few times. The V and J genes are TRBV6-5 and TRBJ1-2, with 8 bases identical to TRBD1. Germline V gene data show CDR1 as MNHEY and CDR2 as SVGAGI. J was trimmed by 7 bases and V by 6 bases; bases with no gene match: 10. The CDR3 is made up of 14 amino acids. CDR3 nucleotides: TGTGCCAGCAGCCGCCGACAGGGGAACATTGGCTACACCTTC. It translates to CASSRRQGNIGYTF.

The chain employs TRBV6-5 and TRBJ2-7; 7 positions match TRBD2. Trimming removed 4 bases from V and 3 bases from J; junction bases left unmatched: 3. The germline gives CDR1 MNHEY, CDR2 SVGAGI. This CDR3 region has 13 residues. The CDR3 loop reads CASSFGTNYEQYF. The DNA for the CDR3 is TGTGCCAGCAGTTTTGGGACTAACTACGAGCAGTACTTC.

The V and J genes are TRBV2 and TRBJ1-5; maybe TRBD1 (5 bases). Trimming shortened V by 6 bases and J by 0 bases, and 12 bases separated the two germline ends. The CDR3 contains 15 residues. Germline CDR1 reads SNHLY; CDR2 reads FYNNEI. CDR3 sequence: CASSIGTLSNQPQHF. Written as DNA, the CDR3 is TGTGCCAGCAGCATCGGGACCCTTAGCAATCAGCCCCAGCATTTT.

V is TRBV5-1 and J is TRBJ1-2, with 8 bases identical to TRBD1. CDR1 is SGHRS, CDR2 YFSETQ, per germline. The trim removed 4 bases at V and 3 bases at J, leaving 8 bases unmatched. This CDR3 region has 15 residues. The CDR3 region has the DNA TGCGCCAGCAGCCAAGGCCAGGGGGCTCACTATGGCTACACCTTC. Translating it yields CASSQGQGAHYGYTF. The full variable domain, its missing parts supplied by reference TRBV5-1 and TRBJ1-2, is KAGVTQTPRYLIKTRGQQVTLSCSPISGHRSVSWYQQTPGQGLQFLFEYFSETQRNKGNFPGRFSGRQFSNSRSEMNVSTLELGDSALYLCASSQGQGAHYGYTFGSGTRLTVV.

The CDR3 coding sequence is TGTGCCAGCAGCCACCCTATCAGGGTAGGGGCCACCGGGGAGCTGTTTTTT. Its translation: CASSHPIRVGATGELFF. This chain connects TRBV14 to TRBJ2-2, with D possibly being TRBD1 (5 bases). Germline loops: CDR1 SGHDN, CDR2 FVKESK. Trimming took 3 bases from V and 4 from J, leaving 18 bases between them. The CDR3 spans 17 residues.

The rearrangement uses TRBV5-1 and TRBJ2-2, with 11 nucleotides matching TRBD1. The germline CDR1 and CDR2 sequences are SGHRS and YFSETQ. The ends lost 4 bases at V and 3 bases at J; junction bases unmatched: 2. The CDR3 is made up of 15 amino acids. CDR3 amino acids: CASSVGQGDTGELFF. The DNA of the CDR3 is TGCGCCAGCAGCGTGGGACAGGGGGACACCGGGGAGCTGTTTTTT.

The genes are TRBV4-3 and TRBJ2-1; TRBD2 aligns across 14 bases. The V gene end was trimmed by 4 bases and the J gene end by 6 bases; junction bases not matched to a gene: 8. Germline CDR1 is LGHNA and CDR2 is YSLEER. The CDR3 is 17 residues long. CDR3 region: CASSPGLAGVSGNEQFF. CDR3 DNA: TGCGCCAGCAGCCCGGGACTAGCGGGAGTATCGGGCAATGAGCAGTTCTTC.

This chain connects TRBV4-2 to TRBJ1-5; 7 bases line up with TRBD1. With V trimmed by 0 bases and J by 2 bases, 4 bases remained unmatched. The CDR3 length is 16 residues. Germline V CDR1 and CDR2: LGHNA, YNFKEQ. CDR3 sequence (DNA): TGTGCCAGCAGCCAAGAAGGGGGCTTGGGCAATCAGCCCCAGCATTTT. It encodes CASSQEGGLGNQPQHF.